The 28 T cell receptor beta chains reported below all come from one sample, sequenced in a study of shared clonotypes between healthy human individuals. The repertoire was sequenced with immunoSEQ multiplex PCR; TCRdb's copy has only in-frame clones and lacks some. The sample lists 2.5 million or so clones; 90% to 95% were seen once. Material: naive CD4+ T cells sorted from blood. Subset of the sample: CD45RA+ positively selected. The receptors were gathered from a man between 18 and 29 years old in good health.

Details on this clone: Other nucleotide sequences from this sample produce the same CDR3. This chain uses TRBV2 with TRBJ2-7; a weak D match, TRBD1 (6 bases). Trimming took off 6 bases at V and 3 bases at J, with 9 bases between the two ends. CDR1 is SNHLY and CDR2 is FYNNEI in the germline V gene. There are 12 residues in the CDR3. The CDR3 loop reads CASSGQIYEQYF. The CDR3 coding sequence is TGTGCCAGCAGCGGACAGATCTACGAGCAGTACTTC.

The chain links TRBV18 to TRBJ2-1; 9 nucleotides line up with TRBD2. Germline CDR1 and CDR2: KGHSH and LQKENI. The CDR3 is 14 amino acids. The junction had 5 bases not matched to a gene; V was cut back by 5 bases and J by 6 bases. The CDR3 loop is CASSLGGGANEQFF. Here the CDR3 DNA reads TGTGCCAGCTCATTGGGCGGGGGGGCCAATGAGCAGTTCTTC. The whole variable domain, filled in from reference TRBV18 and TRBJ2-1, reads NAGVMQNPRHLVRRRGQEARLRCSPMKGHSHVYWYRQLPEEGLKFMVYLQKENIIDESGMPKERFSAEFPKEGPSILRIQQVVRGDSAAYFCASSLGGGANEQFFGPGTRLTVL.

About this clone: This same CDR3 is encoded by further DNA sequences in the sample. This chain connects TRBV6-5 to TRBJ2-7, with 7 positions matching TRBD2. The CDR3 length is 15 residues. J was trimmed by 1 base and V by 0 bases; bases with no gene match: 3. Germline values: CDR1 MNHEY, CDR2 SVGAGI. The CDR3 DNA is TGTGCCAGCAGTTACTCTGGCGGGGGATCCTACGAGCAGTACTTC. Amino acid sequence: CASSYSGGGSYEQYF.

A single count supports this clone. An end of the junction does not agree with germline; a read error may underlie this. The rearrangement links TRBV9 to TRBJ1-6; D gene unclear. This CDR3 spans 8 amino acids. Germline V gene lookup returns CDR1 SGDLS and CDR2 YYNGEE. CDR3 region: CASSVFSF. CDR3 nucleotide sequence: TGTGCCAGCAGCGTCTTCTCCTTT.

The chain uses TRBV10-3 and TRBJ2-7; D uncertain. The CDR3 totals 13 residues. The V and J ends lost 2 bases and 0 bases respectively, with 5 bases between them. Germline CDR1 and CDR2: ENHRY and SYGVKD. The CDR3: CAISETDSYEQYF. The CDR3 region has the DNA TGTGCCATCAGTGAGACAGACTCCTACGAGCAGTACTTC.

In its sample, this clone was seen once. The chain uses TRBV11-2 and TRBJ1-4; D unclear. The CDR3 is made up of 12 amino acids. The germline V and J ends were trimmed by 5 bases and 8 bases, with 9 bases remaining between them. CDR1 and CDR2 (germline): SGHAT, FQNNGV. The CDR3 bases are TGTGCCAGCAGCCACCAATTGGAAAAACTGTTTTTT. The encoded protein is CASSHQLEKLFF.

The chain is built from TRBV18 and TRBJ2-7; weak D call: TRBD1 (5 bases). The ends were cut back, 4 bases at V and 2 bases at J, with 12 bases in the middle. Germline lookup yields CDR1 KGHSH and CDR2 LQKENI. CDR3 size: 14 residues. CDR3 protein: CASSRGSGTYEQYF. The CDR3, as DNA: TGTGCCAGCTCACGGGGATCAGGGACCTACGAGCAGTACTTC.

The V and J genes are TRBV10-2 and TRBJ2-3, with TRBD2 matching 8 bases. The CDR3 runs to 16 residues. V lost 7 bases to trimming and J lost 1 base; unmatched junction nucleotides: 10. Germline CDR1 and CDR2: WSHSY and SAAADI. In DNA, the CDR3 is TGCGCCAGCAAGGAATCAGCGGGGGTACGCACAGATACGCAGTATTTT. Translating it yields CASKESAGVRTDTQYF.

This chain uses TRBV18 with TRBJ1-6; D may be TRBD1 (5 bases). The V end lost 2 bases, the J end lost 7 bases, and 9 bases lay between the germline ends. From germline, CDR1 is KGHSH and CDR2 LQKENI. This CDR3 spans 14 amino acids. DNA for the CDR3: TGTGCCAGCTCACCATCGACAGCAAATTCACCCCTCCACTTT. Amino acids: CASSPSTANSPLHF.

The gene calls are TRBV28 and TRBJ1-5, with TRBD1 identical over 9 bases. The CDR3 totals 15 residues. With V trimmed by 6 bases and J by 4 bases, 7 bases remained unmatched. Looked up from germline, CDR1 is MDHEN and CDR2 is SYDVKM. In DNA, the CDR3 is TGTGCCAGCAGACGGACAGGGGCTCAAAATCAGCCCCAGCATTTT. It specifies CASRRTGAQNQPQHF.

CDR3: CAWSVQDLGTQYF. In nucleotides, the CDR3 is TGTGCCTGGAGTGTACAGGACCTCGGGACCCAGTACTTC. This sequence joins TRBV30 and TRBJ2-5, with TRBD1 as a possible D gene (5 bases). Germline V gene sequence: CDR1 GTSNPN, CDR2 SVGIG (reference sequence). The CDR3 totals 13 residues. Trimming removed 0 bases at V and 7 bases at J, with 12 bases between.

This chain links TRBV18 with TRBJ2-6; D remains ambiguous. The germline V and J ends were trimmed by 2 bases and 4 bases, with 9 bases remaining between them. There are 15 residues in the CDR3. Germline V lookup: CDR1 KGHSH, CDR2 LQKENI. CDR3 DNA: TGTGCCAGCTCACCAAGGGTGGAAGGGGCCAACGTCCTGACTTTC. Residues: CASSPRVEGANVLTF.

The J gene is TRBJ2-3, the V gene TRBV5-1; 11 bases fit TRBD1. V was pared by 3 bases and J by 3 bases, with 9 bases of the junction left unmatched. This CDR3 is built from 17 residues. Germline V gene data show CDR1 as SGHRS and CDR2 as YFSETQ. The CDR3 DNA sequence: TGCGCCAGCAGCTATGGAGGGACAGGGGGATCGACAGATACGCAGTATTTT. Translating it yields CASSYGGTGGSTDTQYF.

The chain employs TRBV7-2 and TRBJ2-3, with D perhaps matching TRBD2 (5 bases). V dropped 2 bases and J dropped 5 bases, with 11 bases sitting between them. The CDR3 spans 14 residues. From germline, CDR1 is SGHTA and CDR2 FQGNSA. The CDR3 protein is CASSLTGSEDTQYF. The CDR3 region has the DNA TGTGCCAGCAGCTTAACCGGTAGCGAAGATACGCAGTATTTT.

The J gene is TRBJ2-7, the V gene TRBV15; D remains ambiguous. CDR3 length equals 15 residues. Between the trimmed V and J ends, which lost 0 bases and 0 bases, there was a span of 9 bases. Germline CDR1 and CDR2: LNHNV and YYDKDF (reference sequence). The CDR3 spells CATSRDRPSSYEQYF. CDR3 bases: TGTGCCACCAGCAGAGACCGGCCCAGCTCCTACGAGCAGTACTTC.

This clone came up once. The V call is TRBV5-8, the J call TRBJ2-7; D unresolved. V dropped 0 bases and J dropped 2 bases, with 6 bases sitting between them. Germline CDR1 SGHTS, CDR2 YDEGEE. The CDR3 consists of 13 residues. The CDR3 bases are TGTGCCAGCAGCTTGGAGGCACCCTACGAGCAGTACTTC. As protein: CASSLEAPYEQYF.

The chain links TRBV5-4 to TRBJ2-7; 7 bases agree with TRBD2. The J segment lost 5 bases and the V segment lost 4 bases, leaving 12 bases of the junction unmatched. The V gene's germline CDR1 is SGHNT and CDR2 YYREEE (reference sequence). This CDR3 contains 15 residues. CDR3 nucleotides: TGTGCCAGCAGCCCCGCGGGGGTCCCGGCTGACGAGCAGTACTTC. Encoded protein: CASSPAGVPADEQYF.

CDR3 residues: CASSFTTATDYGNTIYF. In DNA, the CDR3 is TGTGCCAGCAGCTTTACGACAGCTACCGACTATGGAAACACCATATATTTT. The V gene is TRBV7-8, the J gene TRBJ1-3; tentatively, D is TRBD1 (5 bases). Germline loops: CDR1 SGHVS, CDR2 FQNEAQ. The CDR3 spans 17 residues. V was trimmed by 3 bases and J by 3 bases, leaving 18 bases between them.

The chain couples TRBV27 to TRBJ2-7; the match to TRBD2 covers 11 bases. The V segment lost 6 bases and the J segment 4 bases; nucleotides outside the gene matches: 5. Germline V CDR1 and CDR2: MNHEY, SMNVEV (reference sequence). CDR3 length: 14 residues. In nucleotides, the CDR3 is TGTGCCAGCAGAACTAGCGGGAGCGGGTACGAGCAGTACTTC. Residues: CASRTSGSGYEQYF.

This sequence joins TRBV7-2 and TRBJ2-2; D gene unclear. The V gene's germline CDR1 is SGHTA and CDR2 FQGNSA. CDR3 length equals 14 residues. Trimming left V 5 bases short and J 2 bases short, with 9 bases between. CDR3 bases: TGTGCCAGCAGCCTAAACGTAAACACCGGGGAGCTGTTTTTT. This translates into CASSLNVNTGELFF.

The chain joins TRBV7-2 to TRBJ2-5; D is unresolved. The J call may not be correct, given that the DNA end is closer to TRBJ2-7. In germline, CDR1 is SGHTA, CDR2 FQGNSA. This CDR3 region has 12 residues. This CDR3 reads CASSLVGYEQYF. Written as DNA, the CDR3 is TGTGCCAGCAGCTTAGTAGGCTACGAGCAGTACTTC.

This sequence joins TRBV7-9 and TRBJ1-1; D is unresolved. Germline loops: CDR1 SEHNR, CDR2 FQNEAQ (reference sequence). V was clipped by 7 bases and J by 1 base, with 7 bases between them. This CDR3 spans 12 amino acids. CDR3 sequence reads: CASTGSNTEAFF. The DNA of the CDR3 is TGTGCCAGCACCGGGTCGAACACTGAAGCTTTCTTT.

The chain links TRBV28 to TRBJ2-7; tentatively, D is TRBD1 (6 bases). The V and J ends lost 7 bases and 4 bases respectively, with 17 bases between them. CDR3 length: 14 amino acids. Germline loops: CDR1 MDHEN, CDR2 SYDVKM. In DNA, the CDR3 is TGTGCCAGCAAGGGGCCAGGGGAGACATACGAGCAGTACTTC. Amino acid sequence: CASKGPGETYEQYF.

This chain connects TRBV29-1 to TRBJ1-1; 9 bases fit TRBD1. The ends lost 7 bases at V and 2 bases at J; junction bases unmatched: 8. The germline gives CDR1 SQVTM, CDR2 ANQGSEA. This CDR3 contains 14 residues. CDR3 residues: CSAWDRASNTEAFF. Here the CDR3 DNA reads TGCAGCGCTTGGGACAGGGCGAGTAACACTGAAGCTTTCTTT.

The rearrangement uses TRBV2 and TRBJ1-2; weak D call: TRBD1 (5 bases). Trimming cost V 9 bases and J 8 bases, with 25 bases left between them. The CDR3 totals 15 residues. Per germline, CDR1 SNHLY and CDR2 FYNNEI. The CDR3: CARESRDFYTVGYTF. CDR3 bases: TGTGCCAGAGAGAGTCGGGACTTTTACACGGTGGGCTACACCTTC.

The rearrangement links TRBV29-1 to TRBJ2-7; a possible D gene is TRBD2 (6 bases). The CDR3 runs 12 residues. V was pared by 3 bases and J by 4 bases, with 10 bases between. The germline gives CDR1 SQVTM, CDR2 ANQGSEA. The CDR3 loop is CSVDQGGYEQYF. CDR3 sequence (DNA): TGCAGCGTTGACCAGGGAGGTTACGAGCAGTACTTC.

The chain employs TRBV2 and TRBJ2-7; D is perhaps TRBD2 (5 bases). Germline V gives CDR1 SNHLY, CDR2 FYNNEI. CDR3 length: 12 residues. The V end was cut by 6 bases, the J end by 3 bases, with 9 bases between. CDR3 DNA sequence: TGTGCCAGCAGCTACGGGGTCTACGAGCAGTACTTC. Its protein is CASSYGVYEQYF.

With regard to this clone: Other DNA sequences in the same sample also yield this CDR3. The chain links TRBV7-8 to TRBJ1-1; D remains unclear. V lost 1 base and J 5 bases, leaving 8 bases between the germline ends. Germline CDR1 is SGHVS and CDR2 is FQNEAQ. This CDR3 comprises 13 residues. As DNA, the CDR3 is TGTGCCAGCAGCTTAGACAGAGAGACTGAAGCTTTCTTT. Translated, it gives CASSLDRETEAFF.